This T cell receptor beta chain comes out of a study of blood T cell repertoires in COVID-19. The overall study: COVID-19 samples collected from the United States, Italy and Spain covered acute and convalescent phases. T cells, B-cell-depleted T cells, or PBMCs provided the cDNA or gDNA that served as material.

Trimming left V 2 bases short and J 4 bases short, with 12 bases between. Germline loops: CDR1 SGHVS, CDR2 FNYEAQ. This CDR3 has 15 residues. Original handling: Using reference gene primer amplification, nucleated cell counts were estimated. Clones were read by immunoSEQ multiplex PCR, and TCRdb kept only the in-frame ones, dropping some. V, J and clone size derive from that table, while D and trimming were established from the DNA sequence. The sample consists of fewer than 200,000 clones, 87% of them appearing once. This receptor was taken from a woman under 30 who had recovered from COVID-19. This chain uses TRBV7-6 with TRBJ1-5; D gene uncertain. Sequencing used peripheral blood. CDR3 sequence: CASSLLPGTNQPQHF. The CDR3 DNA sequence: TGTGCCAGCAGCTTACTTCCAGGTACAAATCAGCCCCAGCATTTT.